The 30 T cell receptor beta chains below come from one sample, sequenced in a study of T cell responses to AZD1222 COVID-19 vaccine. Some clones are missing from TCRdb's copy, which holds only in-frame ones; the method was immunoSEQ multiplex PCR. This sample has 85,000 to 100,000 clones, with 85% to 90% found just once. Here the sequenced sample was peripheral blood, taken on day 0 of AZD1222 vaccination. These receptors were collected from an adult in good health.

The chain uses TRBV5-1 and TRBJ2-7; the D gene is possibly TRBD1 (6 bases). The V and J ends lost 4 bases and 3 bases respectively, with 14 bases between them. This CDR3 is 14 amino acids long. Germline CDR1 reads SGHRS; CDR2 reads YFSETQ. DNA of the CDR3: TGCGCCAGCAGCGTGGACGGGACACACTACGAGCAGTACTTC. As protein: CASSVDGTHYEQYF.

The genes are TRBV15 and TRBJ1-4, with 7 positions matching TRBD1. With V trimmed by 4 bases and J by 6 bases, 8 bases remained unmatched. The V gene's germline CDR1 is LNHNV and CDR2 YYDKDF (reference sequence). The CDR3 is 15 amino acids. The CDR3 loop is CATSTDLGQDEKLFF. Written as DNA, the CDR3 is TGTGCCACCAGCACCGACCTTGGACAGGATGAAAAACTGTTTTTT.

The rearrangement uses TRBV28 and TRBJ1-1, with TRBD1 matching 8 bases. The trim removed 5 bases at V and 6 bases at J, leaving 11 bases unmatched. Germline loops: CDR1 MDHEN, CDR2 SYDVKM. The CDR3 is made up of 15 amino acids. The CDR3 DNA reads TGTGCCAGCAGTATCAGGACAGGGAAGTGGCCTGAAGCTTTCTTT. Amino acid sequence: CASSIRTGKWPEAFF.

In nucleotides, the CDR3 is TGTGCCAGCAGGGGGGTGGGGACGACAGATACGCAGTATTTT. This codes for CASRGVGTTDTQYF. The chain links TRBV6-5 to TRBJ2-3; the D call may be TRBD1 or TRBD2 (5 bases each). With 6 bases removed from V and 3 bases from J, the gap between germline ends came to 13 bases. CDR3 size: 14 residues. Germline values: CDR1 MNHEY, CDR2 SVGAGI.

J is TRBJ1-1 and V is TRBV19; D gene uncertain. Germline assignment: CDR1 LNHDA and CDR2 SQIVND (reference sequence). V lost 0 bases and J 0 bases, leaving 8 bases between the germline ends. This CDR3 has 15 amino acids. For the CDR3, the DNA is TGTGCCAGTAGTATAGATAACCGAGTGAACACTGAAGCTTTCTTT. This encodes CASSIDNRVNTEAFF. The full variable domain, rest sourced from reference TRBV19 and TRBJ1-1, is DGGITQSPKYLFRKEGQNVTLSCEQNLNHDAMYWYRQDPGQGLRLIYYSQIVNDFQKGDIAEGYSVSREKKESFPLTVTSAQKNPTAFYLCASSIDNRVNTEAFFGQGTRLTVV.

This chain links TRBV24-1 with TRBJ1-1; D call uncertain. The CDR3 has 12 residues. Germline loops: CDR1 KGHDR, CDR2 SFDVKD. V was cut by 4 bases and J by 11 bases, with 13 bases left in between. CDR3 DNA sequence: TGTGCCACCAGTGACGGTTTCCGGGAGGCTTTCTTT. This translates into CATSDGFREAFF.

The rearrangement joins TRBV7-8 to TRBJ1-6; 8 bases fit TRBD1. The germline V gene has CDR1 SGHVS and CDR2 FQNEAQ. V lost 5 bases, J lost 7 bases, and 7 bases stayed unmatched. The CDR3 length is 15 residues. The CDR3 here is CASSPRTGRNSPLHF. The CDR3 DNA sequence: TGTGCCAGCAGCCCACGGACAGGGCGAAATTCACCCCTCCACTTT. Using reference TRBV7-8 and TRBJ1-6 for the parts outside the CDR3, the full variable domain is GAGVSQSPRYKVAKRGQDVALRCDPISGHVSLFWYQQALGQGPEFLTYFQNEAQLDKSGLPSDRFFAERPEGSVSTLKIQRTQQEDSAVYLCASSPRTGRNSPLHFGNGTRLTVT.

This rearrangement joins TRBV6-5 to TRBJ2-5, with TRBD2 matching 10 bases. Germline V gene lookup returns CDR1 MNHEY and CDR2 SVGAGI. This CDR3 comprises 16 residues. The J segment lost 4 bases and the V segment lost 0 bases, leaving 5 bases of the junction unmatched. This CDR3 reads CASSYSPSGGLETQYF. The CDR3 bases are TGTGCCAGCAGTTACTCGCCTAGCGGGGGCTTAGAGACCCAGTACTTC.

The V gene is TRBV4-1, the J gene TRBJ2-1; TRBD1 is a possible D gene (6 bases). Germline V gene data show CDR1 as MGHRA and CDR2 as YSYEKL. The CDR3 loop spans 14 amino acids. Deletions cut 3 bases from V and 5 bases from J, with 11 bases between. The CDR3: CASSHPNRDNEQFF. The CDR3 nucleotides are TGCGCCAGCAGCCATCCGAACAGGGACAATGAGCAGTTCTTC.

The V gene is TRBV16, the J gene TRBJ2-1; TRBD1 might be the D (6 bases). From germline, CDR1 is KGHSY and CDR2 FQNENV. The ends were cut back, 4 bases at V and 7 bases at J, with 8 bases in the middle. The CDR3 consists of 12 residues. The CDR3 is CASSLRGNEQFF. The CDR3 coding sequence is TGTGCCAGCAGCCTCAGGGGAAATGAGCAGTTCTTC.

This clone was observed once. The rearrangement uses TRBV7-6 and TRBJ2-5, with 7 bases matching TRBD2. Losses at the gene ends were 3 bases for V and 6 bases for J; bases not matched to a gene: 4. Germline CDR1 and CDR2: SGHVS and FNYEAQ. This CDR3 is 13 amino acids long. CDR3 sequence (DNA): TGTGCCAGCAGCTTGAGGCGGGGGAAGACCCAGTACTTC. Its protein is CASSLRRGKTQYF.

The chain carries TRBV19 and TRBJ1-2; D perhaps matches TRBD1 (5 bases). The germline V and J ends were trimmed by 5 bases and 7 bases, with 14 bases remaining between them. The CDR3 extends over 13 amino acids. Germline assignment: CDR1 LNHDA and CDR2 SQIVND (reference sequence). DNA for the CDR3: TGTGCCAGTAGTGTGAATACAGGAGGTGGCTACACCTTC. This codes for CASSVNTGGGYTF.

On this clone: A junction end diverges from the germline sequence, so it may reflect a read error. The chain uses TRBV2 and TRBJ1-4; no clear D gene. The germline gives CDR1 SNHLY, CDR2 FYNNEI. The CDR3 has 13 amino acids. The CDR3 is CASSRTGNEKLFF. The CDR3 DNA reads TGTGCCAGCAGCAGGACGGGGAATGAGAAACTGTTTTTT.

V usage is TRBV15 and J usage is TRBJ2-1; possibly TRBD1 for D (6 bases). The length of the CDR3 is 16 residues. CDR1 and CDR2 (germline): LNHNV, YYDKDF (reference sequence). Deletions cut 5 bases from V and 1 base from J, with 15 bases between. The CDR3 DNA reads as TGTGCCACCAGCCTGAGGGACACTTCTTCCTACAATGAGCAGTTCTTC. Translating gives CATSLRDTSSYNEQFF.

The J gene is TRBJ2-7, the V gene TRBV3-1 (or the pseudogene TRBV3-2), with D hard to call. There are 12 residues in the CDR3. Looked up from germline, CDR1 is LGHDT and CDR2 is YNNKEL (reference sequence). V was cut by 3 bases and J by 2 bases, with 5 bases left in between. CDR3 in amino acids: CASSHGAYEQYF. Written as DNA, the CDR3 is TGTGCCAGCAGCCACGGCGCCTACGAGCAGTACTTC.

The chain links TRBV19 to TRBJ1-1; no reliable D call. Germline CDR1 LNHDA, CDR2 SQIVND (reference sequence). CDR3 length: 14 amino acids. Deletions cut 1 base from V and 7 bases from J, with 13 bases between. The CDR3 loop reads CASSIGWTGDEAFF. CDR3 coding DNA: TGTGCCAGTAGTATAGGGTGGACCGGGGATGAAGCTTTCTTT.

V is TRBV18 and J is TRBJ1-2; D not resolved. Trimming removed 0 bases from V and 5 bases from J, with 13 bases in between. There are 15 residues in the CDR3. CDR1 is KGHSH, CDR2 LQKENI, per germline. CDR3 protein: CASSPPGLLGYGYTF. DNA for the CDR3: TGTGCCAGCTCACCACCAGGGCTCCTCGGTTATGGCTACACCTTC. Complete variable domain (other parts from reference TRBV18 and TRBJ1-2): NAGVMQNPRHLVRRRGQEARLRCSPMKGHSHVYWYRQLPEEGLKFMVYLQKENIIDESGMPKERFSAEFPKEGPSILRIQQVVRGDSAAYFCASSPPGLLGYGYTFGSGTRLTVV.

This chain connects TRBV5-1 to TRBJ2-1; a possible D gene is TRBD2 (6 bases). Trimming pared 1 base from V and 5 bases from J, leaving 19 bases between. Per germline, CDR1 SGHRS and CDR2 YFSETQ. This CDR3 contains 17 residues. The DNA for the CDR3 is TGCGCCAGCAGCTTGTTCGGGAGCCGAAAAGGGAACAATGAGCAGTTCTTC. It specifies CASSLFGSRKGNNEQFF.

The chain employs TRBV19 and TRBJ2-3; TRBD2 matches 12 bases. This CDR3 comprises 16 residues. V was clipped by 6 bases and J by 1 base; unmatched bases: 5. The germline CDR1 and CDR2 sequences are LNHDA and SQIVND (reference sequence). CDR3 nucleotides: TGTGCCAGTAGGGTGACTAGCGGGGGCGGCACAGATACGCAGTATTTT. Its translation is CASRVTSGGGTDTQYF. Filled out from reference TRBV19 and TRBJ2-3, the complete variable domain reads DGGITQSPKYLFRKEGQNVTLSCEQNLNHDAMYWYRQDPGQGLRLIYYSQIVNDFQKGDIAEGYSVSREKKESFPLTVTSAQKNPTAFYLCASRVTSGGGTDTQYFGPGTRLTVL.

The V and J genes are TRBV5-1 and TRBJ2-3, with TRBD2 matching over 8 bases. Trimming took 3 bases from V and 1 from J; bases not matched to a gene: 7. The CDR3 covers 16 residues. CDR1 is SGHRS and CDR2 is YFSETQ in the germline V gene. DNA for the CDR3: TGCGCCAGCAGCTCCTATGTAGCGGGGCGCACAGATACGCAGTATTTT. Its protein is CASSSYVAGRTDTQYF.

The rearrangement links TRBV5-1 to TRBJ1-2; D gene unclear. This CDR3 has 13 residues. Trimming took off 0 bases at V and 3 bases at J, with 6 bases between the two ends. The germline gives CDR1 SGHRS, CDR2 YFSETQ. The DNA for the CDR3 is TGCGCCAGCAGCTTGGCACAGCACTATGGCTACACCTTC. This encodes CASSLAQHYGYTF. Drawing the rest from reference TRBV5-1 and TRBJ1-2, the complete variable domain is KAGVTQTPRYLIKTRGQQVTLSCSPISGHRSVSWYQQTPGQGLQFLFEYFSETQRNKGNFPGRFSGRQFSNSRSEMNVSTLELGDSALYLCASSLAQHYGYTFGSGTRLTVV.

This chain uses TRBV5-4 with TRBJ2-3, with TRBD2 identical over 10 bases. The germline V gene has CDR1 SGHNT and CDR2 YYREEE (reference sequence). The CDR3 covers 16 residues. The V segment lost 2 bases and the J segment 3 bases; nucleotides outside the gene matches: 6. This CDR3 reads CASSFSGGAGTDTQYF. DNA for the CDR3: TGTGCCAGCAGCTTCAGCGGGGGGGCCGGGACAGATACGCAGTATTTT.

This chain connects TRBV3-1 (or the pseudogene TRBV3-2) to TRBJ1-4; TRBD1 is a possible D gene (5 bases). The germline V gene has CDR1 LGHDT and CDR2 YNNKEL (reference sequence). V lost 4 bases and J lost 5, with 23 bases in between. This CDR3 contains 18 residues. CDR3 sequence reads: CASSPVSWAGTENEKLFF. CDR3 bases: TGTGCCAGCAGCCCCGTATCTTGGGCAGGGACGGAAAATGAAAAACTGTTTTTT.

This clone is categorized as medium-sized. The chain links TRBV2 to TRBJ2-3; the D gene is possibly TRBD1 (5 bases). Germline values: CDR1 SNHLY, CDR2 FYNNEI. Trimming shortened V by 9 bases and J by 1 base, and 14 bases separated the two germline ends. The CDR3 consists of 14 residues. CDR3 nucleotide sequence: TGTGCCAGGCAGACAGCCCGCGGCACAGATACGCAGTATTTT. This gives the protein CARQTARGTDTQYF.

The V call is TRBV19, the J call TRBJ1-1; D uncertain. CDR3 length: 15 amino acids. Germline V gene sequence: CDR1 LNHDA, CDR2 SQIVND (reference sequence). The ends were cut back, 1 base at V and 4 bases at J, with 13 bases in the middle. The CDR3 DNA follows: TGTGCCAGTAGTATAGCACCCTACATGGGCACTGAAGCTTTCTTT. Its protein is CASSIAPYMGTEAFF.

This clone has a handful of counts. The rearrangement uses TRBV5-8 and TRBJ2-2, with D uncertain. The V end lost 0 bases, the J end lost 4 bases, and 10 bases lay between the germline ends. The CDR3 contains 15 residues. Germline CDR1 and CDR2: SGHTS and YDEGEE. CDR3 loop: CASSLAYQGTGELFF. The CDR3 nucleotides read TGTGCCAGCAGCTTGGCCTATCAAGGCACCGGGGAGCTGTTTTTT.

CDR3 DNA sequence: TGCGCCAGCAGCTTGACTAGCCTCGATACGCAGTATTTT. It yields the protein CASSLTSLDTQYF. The chain joins TRBV5-1 to TRBJ2-3; D is possibly TRBD2 (6 bases). The germline V and J ends were trimmed by 1 base and 6 bases, with 9 bases remaining between them. Germline-derived CDR1 and CDR2 are SGHRS and YFSETQ. The CDR3 is made up of 13 amino acids.

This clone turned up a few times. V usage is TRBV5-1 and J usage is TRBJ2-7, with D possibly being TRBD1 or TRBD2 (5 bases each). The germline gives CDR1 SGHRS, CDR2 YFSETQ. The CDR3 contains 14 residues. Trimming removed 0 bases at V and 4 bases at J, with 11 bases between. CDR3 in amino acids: CASSLDGANYEQYF. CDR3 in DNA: TGCGCCAGCAGCTTGGACGGGGCTAATTACGAGCAGTACTTC. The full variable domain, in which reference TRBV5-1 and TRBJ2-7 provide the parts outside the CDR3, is KAGVTQTPRYLIKTRGQQVTLSCSPISGHRSVSWYQQTPGQGLQFLFEYFSETQRNKGNFPGRFSGRQFSNSRSEMNVSTLELGDSALYLCASSLDGANYEQYFGPGTRLTVT.

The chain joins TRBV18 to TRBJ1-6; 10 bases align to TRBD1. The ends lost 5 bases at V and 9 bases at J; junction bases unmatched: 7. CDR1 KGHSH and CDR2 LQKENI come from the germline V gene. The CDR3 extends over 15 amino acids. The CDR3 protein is CASSATGGGGSPLHF. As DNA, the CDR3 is TGTGCCAGCTCAGCGACAGGGGGCGGTGGTTCACCCCTCCACTTT.

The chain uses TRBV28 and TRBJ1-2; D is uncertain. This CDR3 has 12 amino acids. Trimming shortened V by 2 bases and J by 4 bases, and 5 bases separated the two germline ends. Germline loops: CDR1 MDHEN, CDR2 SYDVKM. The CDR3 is CASSLRAYGYTF. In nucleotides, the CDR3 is TGTGCCAGCAGTTTAAGAGCCTATGGCTACACCTTC.